This TCR beta chain appears in the sequencing data of a study of T cells after yellow fever vaccination. TCRdb reprocessed the 5' RACE reads via MiXCR and lists one record per CDR3 protein. The sample holds 150,000 to 200,000 distinct CDR3 sequences, 9.3% seen once. Trimming pared 4 bases from V and 1 base from J, leaving 14 bases between. Germline CDR1 is MGHRA and CDR2 is YSYEKL. The CDR3 consists of 15 residues. The sequence derives from a man aged 18 to 35 who received the YFV17D yellow fever vaccine. The material was CD8+ T cells sorted from PBMCs, obtained 45 days after the yellow fever booster vaccination. The chain is built from TRBV4-1 and TRBJ2-7, with D perhaps matching TRBD1 (6 bases). CDR3 region: CASSLNRVISYEQYF. CDR3 bases: TGCGCCAGCAGCCTGAACAGGGTGATTTCCTACGAGCAGTACTTC.